A single sample is the source of the 16 T cell receptor beta chains below, sequenced in a study of shared clonotypes between healthy human individuals. Method: immunoSEQ multiplex PCR; TCRdb's copy keeps in-frame clones and lacks some. The sample records approximately 700,000 clones, around four fifths being singletons. The material sequenced was memory CD4+ T cells sorted from blood. Documented subset: CD45RA-negative fraction. The receptors here all came from a woman in her 30s in good health.

V is TRBV6-5 and J is TRBJ2-5, with TRBD2 matching 8 bases. In germline, CDR1 is MNHEY, CDR2 SVGAGI. Trimming took 4 bases from V and 3 from J; bases not matched to a gene: 7. This CDR3 has 15 residues. CDR3 sequence: CASSSLTSGKETQYF. Written as DNA, the CDR3 is TGTGCCAGCAGTTCGCTAACTAGCGGTAAAGAGACCCAGTACTTC.

The J gene is TRBJ2-5, the V gene TRBV5-1, with 10 bases fitting TRBD1. This CDR3 spans 13 amino acids. After removal of 7 bases from V and 0 bases from J, the junction contained 0 bases not matched to a gene. The germline CDR1 and CDR2 sequences are SGHRS and YFSETQ. CDR3 region: CASGTGDQETQYF. CDR3 DNA: TGCGCCAGCGGGACAGGGGACCAAGAGACCCAGTACTTC.

The chain has TRBV28 and TRBJ2-3; tentative D call: TRBD1 (6 bases). CDR1 is MDHEN and CDR2 is SYDVKM in the germline V gene. The length of the CDR3 is 13 residues. Trimming stripped 2 bases from V and 4 bases from J, with 7 bases between. The DNA for the CDR3 is TGTGCCAGCAGTTTACCAGGGGCAGATACGCAGTATTTT. The encoded protein is CASSLPGADTQYF.

V is TRBV5-1 and J is TRBJ2-3; TRBD2 matches 13 bases. This CDR3 region has 17 residues. CDR1 is SGHRS, CDR2 YFSETQ, per germline. The trim removed 0 bases at V and 3 bases at J, leaving 4 bases unmatched. The CDR3 loop is CASSLGPGLAGTDTQYF. The CDR3 bases are TGCGCCAGCAGCTTGGGCCCGGGACTAGCGGGAACAGATACGCAGTATTTT.

The chain employs TRBV4-1 and TRBJ2-5, with D perhaps matching TRBD1 or TRBD2 (5 bases each). V dropped 2 bases and J dropped 4 bases, with 17 bases sitting between them. Germline CDR1 and CDR2: MGHRA and YSYEKL. CDR3 size: 16 residues. CDR3 in DNA: TGCGCCAGCAGCCAATTCGGGACCGCCGGTGGAGAGACCCAGTACTTC. This sequence encodes CASSQFGTAGGETQYF.

The genes are TRBV19 and TRBJ2-1; D might be TRBD1 (5 bases). V lost 4 bases and J lost 9, with 22 bases in between. The CDR3 contains 16 residues. The germline gives CDR1 LNHDA, CDR2 SQIVND (reference sequence). The CDR3: CASSTNRRGLVGEQFF. CDR3 DNA: TGTGCCAGTAGTACCAATAGAAGGGGATTGGTAGGTGAGCAGTTCTTC. Based on the CDR3 plus reference TRBV19 and TRBJ2-1, the full variable domain is DGGITQSPKYLFRKEGQNVTLSCEQNLNHDAMYWYRQDPGQGLRLIYYSQIVNDFQKGDIAEGYSVSREKKESFPLTVTSAQKNPTAFYLCASSTNRRGLVGEQFFGPGTRLTVL.

The J gene is TRBJ2-1, the V gene TRBV7-9, with a possible D match to TRBD1 (5 bases). The CDR3 has 16 residues. V lost 1 base, J lost 3 bases, and 13 bases lay in between. Germline CDR1 and CDR2: SEHNR and FQNEAQ (reference sequence). In DNA form, the CDR3 reads TGTGCCAGCAGCTTAGTGGCCGGACAATACTACAATGAGCAGTTCTTC. This translates into CASSLVAGQYYNEQFF.

This clone has only a few counts. This chain connects TRBV18 to TRBJ2-1; D perhaps matches TRBD1 (6 bases). The CDR3 sequence is 15 residues long. Germline CDR1 is KGHSH and CDR2 is LQKENI. Trimming removed 6 bases from V and 0 bases from J, with 12 bases in between. The CDR3 DNA is TGTGCCAGCTCGGACAGCCGAGGCTCCTACAATGAGCAGTTCTTC. As protein: CASSDSRGSYNEQFF.

This chain links TRBV7-9 with TRBJ2-3, with D hard to call. This CDR3 region has 14 residues. The germline gives CDR1 SEHNR, CDR2 FQNEAQ (reference sequence). Between the trimmed V and J ends, which lost 1 base and 7 bases, there was a span of 12 bases. CDR3 coding DNA: TGTGCCAGCAGCTTAGTGGCCTACCCTAATACGCAGTATTTT. It is translated as CASSLVAYPNTQYF. Based on the CDR3 plus reference TRBV7-9 and TRBJ2-3, the full variable domain is DTGVSQNPRHKITKRGQNVTFRCDPISEHNRLYWYRQTLGQGPEFLTYFQNEAQLEKSRLLSDRFSAERPKGSFSTLEIQRTEQGDSAMYLCASSLVAYPNTQYFGPGTRLTVL.

Notes on this clone: The identical CDR3 is also encoded by other nucleotide sequences in the sample. This rearrangement joins TRBV5-1 to TRBJ2-1; possibly TRBD2 for D (5 bases). Trimming pared 0 bases from V and 0 bases from J, leaving 7 bases between. This CDR3 has 15 residues. In germline, CDR1 is SGHRS, CDR2 YFSETQ. CDR3 in amino acids: CASSLVATSYNEQFF. The CDR3 DNA is TGCGCCAGCAGCTTGGTAGCGACCTCCTACAATGAGCAGTTCTTC.

The genes are TRBV11-2 and TRBJ2-5; D not certain. This CDR3 comprises 11 residues. CDR1 and CDR2 (germline): SGHAT, FQNNGV. Trimming cost V 1 base and J 5 bases, with 2 bases left between them. The DNA for the CDR3 is TGTGCCAGCAGCTTAGTTGAGACCCAGTACTTC. Protein sequence: CASSLVETQYF.

The gene calls are TRBV7-2 and TRBJ2-3; the D gene is possibly TRBD2 (5 bases). Germline CDR1 SGHTA, CDR2 FQGNSA. This CDR3 is 13 amino acids long. V was pared by 4 bases and J by 2 bases, with 7 bases between. Written as DNA, the CDR3 is TGTGCCAGCAGCTCGGGAAACACAGATACGCAGTATTTT. It yields the protein CASSSGNTDTQYF.

The V and J genes are TRBV28 and TRBJ1-1; 7 positions agree with TRBD1. The ends lost 5 bases at V and 1 base at J; junction bases unmatched: 10. The germline V gene encodes CDR1 MDHEN and CDR2 SYDVKM. CDR3 length equals 16 residues. The CDR3, as DNA: TGTGCCAGCAGTACCCGACAGGGAGGCGGGAACACTGAAGCTTTCTTT. Protein sequence: CASSTRQGGGNTEAFF. Supplemented by reference TRBV28 and TRBJ1-1, the full variable domain reads DVKVTQSSRYLVKRTGEKVFLECVQDMDHENMFWYRQDPGLGLRLIYFSYDVKMKEKGDIPEGYSVSREKKERFSLILESASTNQTSMYLCASSTRQGGGNTEAFFGQGTRLTVV.

V is TRBV5-1 and J is TRBJ1-3; possibly TRBD1 for D (6 bases). Trimming took off 4 bases at V and 0 bases at J, with 14 bases between the two ends. The CDR3 length is 16 residues. The V gene's germline CDR1 is SGHRS and CDR2 YFSETQ. CDR3 sequence reads: CASSLGAGSSGNTIYF. CDR3 nucleotides: TGCGCCAGCAGCCTGGGGGCGGGAAGCTCTGGAAACACCATATATTTT. Variable domain in full (rest from reference TRBV5-1 and TRBJ1-3): KAGVTQTPRYLIKTRGQQVTLSCSPISGHRSVSWYQQTPGQGLQFLFEYFSETQRNKGNFPGRFSGRQFSNSRSEMNVSTLELGDSALYLCASSLGAGSSGNTIYFGEGSWLTVV.

The sample holds one count of this clone. The chain couples TRBV14 to TRBJ2-7, with 7 nucleotides matching TRBD2. Germline CDR1 is SGHDN and CDR2 is FVKESK. The CDR3 totals 16 residues. Trimming cost V 0 bases and J 4 bases; bases outside gene matches: 9. CDR3: CASSQDRGRSVYEQYF. DNA for the CDR3: TGTGCCAGCAGCCAAGATCGCGGGAGAAGTGTGTACGAGCAGTACTTC.

V gene TRBV6-6 combines with J gene TRBJ2-7; maybe TRBD2 (5 bases). This CDR3 has 13 residues. The ends were cut back, 2 bases at V and 4 bases at J, with 9 bases in the middle. CDR1 MNHNY and CDR2 SVGAGI come from the germline V gene (reference sequence). CDR3 protein: CASSYLTTYEQYF. The CDR3 DNA follows: TGTGCCAGCAGTTACCTGACTACTTACGAGCAGTACTTC.